This TCR beta chain stems from a study of glioma-infiltrating T cells. Ten or more counts support this clonotype. This CDR3 contains 17 residues. V gave up 2 bases and J gave up 0 bases; unmatched junction bases: 7. Germline V lookup: CDR1 SGHTA, CDR2 FQGNSA. Using RNA template, CDR3s of TCR alpha and beta were amplified with iRepertoire arm-PCR. Each CDR3 protein is one row after TCRdb ran MiXCR on the multiplex PCR reads. The sample records approximately 400,000 distinct CDR3 sequences, 41% being singletons. The origin of this receptor is a human donor with low-grade glioma or glioblastoma, undergoing nonglioma brain surgery, or in good health (not recorded which). The material sequenced was glioma tissue, nonneoplastic brain tissue, or PBMCs (not recorded which). J is TRBJ2-3 and V is TRBV7-2; 8 nucleotides match TRBD2. CDR3 nucleotides: TGTGCCAGCAGCTTATGGGGAGCGGGAGTTAGCACAGATACGCAGTATTTT. Its protein is CASSLWGAGVSTDTQYF.